This T cell receptor (beta chain) was profiled in a study of blood T cell repertoires in COVID-19. Across the study: Researchers got acute and convalescent COVID-19 samples from the United States, Italy and Spain. PBMCs, B-cell-depleted T cells, or T cells were the source of the cDNA or gDNA that made up the material.

The V and J ends lost 2 bases and 3 bases respectively, with 14 bases between them. This CDR3 region has 15 residues. CDR1 and CDR2 from the germline V gene are SGDLS and YYNGEE. The Seattle site enrolled patients during active infection and followed them longitudinally. Per the original data handling: Researchers report that nucleated cell counts were estimated from reference gene primer amplification. Profiled with immunoSEQ multiplex PCR; TCRdb holds only in-frame clones, not every one. The V and J calls and clone size were taken over from that table, and D and trimming were inferred from the DNA. The table records roughly 350,000 clones, around nine tenths of them present only once.

Sequencing was done on a sample of peripheral blood. This TCR derives from a woman between 65 and 79 years old with COVID-19, enrolled during active disease. This rearrangement joins TRBV9 to TRBJ1-1; D is possibly TRBD1 (6 bases). CDR3 loop: CASSVAQGQDTEAFF. The DNA of the CDR3 is TGTGCCAGCAGCGTCGCACAGGGTCAGGACACTGAAGCTTTCTTT.